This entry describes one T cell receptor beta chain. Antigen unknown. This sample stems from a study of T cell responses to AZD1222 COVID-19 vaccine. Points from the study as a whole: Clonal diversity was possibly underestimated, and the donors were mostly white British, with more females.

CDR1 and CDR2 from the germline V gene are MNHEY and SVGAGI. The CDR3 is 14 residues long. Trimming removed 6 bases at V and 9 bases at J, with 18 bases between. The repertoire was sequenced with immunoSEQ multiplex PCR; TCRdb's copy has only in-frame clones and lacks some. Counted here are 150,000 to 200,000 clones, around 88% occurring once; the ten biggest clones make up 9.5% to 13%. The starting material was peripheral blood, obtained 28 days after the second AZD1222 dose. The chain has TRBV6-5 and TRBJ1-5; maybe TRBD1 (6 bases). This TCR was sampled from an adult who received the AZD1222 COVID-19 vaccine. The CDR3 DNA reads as TGTGCCAGCAGCCCCCGGGACACCAAAAGGCCCCAGCATTTT. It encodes CASSPRDTKRPQHF.